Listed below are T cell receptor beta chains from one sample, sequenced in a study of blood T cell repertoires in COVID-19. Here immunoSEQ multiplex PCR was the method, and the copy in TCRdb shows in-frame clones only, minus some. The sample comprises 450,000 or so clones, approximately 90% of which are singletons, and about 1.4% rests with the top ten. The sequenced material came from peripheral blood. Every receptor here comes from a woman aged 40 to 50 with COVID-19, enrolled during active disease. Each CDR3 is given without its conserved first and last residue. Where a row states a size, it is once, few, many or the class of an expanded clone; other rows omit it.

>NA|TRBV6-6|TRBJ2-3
ASSYPGTGGTDTQY
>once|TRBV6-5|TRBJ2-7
ASRTGGEQY
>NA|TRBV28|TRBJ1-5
ASTLQGPYSNQPQH
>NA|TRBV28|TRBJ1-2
ASTAARAYYGYT
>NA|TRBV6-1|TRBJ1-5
ASSEWRFDSNQPQH
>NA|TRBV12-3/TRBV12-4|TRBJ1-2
ASKGIGYT
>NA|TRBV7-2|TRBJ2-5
ASSLFRVRETQY
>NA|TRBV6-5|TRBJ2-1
AARGGIYNEQF
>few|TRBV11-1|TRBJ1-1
ASSLLRDTEAF
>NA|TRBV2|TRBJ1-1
ASSEGRAFPEAF
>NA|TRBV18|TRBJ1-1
ASSPSQALTEAF
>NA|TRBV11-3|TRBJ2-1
ASSRGAAEQF
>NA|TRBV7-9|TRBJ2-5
ASSRRGRDRSPFAETQY
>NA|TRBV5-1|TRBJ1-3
ASSLIWRGPGNTIY
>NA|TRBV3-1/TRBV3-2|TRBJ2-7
ASSQVGRGYEQY
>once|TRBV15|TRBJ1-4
ATSRGAGTPNEKLF
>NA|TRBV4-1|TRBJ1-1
ASSQTAGQMNTEAF
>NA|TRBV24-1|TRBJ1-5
ATSEAGTKSNQPQH
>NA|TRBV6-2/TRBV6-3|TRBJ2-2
ASSPRGAPPTGELF
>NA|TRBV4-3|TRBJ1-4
ASSLLTAGYEKLF
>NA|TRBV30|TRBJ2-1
AWRRTGGSAAEQF
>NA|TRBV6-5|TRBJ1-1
ASSKYGDVAAF
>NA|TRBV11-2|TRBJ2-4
ASSLDLSGKFS
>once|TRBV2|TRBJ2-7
ASNGAGIYEQY
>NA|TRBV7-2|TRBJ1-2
ASSLPPLSGYT
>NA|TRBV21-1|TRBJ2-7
ASTPTGRDEQY
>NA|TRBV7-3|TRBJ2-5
ASSLTGLLQETQY
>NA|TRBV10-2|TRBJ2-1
ASTPAGYNEQF
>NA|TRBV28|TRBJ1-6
ASGLSSTDSPLH
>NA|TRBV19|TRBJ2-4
ASSRLAGGPGAKNIQY
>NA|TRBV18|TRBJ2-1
ASSPQLAGDEQF
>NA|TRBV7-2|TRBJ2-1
ASSLVSRWEQF
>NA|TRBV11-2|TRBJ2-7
ASRRDRTSAYEQY
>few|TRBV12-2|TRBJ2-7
ASRSTTGTKSGEQY
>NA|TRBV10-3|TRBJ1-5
AISETGTGSASQPQH
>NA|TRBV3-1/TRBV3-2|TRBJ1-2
ASSQAQGVYYGYT
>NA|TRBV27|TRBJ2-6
ASSSQGANVLT
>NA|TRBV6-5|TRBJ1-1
ASSYGGGGTEAF
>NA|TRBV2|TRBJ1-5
ASTLRTGGDQPQH
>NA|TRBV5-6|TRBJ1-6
ASSSLGTGDSPLH
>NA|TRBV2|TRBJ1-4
ASSEAYGGKLF